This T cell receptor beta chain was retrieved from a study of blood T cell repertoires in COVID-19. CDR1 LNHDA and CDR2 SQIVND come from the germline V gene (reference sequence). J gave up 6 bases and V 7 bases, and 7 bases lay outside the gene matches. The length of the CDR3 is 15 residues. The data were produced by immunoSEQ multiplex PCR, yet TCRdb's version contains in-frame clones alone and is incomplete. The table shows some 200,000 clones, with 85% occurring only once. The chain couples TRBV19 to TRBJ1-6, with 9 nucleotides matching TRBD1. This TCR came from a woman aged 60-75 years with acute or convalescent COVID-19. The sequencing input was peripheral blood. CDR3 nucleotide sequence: TGTGCCAGTACTCCGGGACAGGGTTTTAATTCACCCCTCCACTTT. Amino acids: CASTPGQGFNSPLHF.